A single sample is the source of the 26 T cell receptor beta chains below, sequenced in a study of control samples from healthy donors and cancer patients. Sequenced by immunoSEQ multiplex PCR; TCRdb stores in-frame clones only, minus some. This sample has about 86,000 clones, with about 88% found just once. The specimen sequenced was PBMCs. The receptors come from a woman in her forties or fifties with colorectal cancer.

The chain has TRBV28 and TRBJ1-2; the D gene is possibly TRBD1 (6 bases). CDR1 MDHEN and CDR2 SYDVKM come from the germline V gene. V shed 5 bases and J shed 1 base, with 11 bases lying between them. CDR3 size: 14 residues. This CDR3 reads CASSRQAGNYGYTF. CDR3 sequence (DNA): TGTGCCAGCAGTCGACAGGCGGGTAACTATGGCTACACCTTC.

V usage is TRBV19 and J usage is TRBJ2-3, with D tentatively TRBD1 or TRBD2 (5 bases each). This CDR3 region has 16 residues. The germline CDR1 and CDR2 sequences are LNHDA and SQIVND (reference sequence). V lost 0 bases and J lost 3, with 13 bases in between. The CDR3 bases are TGTGCCAGTAGTATAGATAGCCGGGGCGGAACAGATACGCAGTATTTT. This codes for CASSIDSRGGTDTQYF.

The V gene is TRBV20-1, the J gene TRBJ1-4; TRBD1 matches 8 bases. V gave up 3 bases and J gave up 8 bases; unmatched junction bases: 5. Germline CDR1 reads DFQATT; CDR2 reads SNEGSKA (reference sequence). The CDR3 is made up of 13 amino acids. The CDR3, as DNA: TGCAGTGCTAGTAGGGCAGGGGGCGAAAAACTGTTTTTT. This sequence encodes CSASRAGGEKLFF.

V and J are TRBV21-1 and TRBJ1-3. TRBV21-1 is tagged as a pseudogene. The CDR3 covers 16 residues. CDR3 amino acids: CASSKGGAVTGNTIYF. The DNA of the CDR3 is TGTGCCAGCAGCAAAGGGGGGGCAGTCACTGGAAACACCATATATTTT.

Here the CDR3 reads CASSSTSGGQETQYF. CDR3 coding DNA: TGTGCCAGCAGCTCCACTAGCGGGGGTCAAGAGACCCAGTACTTC. This sequence joins TRBV7-9 and TRBJ2-5; the match to TRBD2 covers 11 bases. The CDR3 spans 15 residues. Germline V CDR1 and CDR2: SEHNR, FQNEAQ (reference sequence). The V gene end was trimmed by 4 bases and the J gene end by 2 bases; junction bases not matched to a gene: 3.

The chain is built from TRBV18 and TRBJ1-5, with 7 bases identical to TRBD1. Germline CDR1 is KGHSH and CDR2 is LQKENI. After removal of 6 bases from V and 11 bases from J, the junction contained 13 bases not matched to a gene. CDR3 length: 14 residues. CDR3 nucleotide sequence: TGTGCCAGCTCCTACGGGACAGATACTTACGCCCAGCATTTT. This codes for CASSYGTDTYAQHF.

The chain employs TRBV6-5 and TRBJ1-2; 10 bases match TRBD1. From germline, CDR1 is MNHEY and CDR2 SVGAGI. The CDR3 runs to 14 residues. Germline trimming cut 5 bases from V and 8 bases from J; bases unmatched to any gene: 8. As DNA, the CDR3 is TGTGCCAGCAGTAGCGGACAGGGGGAGGAGGGCTACACCTTC. This gives the protein CASSSGQGEEGYTF.

V is TRBV5-1 and J is TRBJ2-5; 10 nucleotides agree with TRBD1. The CDR3 is made up of 16 amino acids. CDR1 and CDR2 from the germline V gene are SGHRS and YFSETQ. V shed 0 bases and J 5 bases; nucleotides not matched to a gene: 7. The CDR3 DNA reads TGCGCCAGCAGCTTGGGTGACAGGGGGCGCGAGGAGACCCAGTACTTC. As protein: CASSLGDRGREETQYF.

This clone was recorded once. V and J are TRBV4-1 and TRBJ2-5; D is perhaps TRBD1 or TRBD2 (5 bases each). Germline assignment: CDR1 MGHRA and CDR2 YSYEKL. V was shortened by 2 bases and J by 5 bases, with 12 bases between the two germline ends. The CDR3 length is 14 residues. CDR3 DNA: TGCGCCAGCAGCCAAAACGGGGCCCTGGAGACCCAGTACTTC. Protein product: CASSQNGALETQYF.

V and J are TRBV2 and TRBJ1-5; a weak D match, TRBD1 (6 bases). CDR3 length: 15 amino acids. V was shortened by 2 bases and J by 3 bases, with 11 bases between the two germline ends. The V gene's germline CDR1 is SNHLY and CDR2 FYNNEI. The CDR3 loop reads CASSERTGPNQPQHF. In DNA form, the CDR3 reads TGTGCCAGCAGTGAAAGAACAGGGCCCAATCAGCCCCAGCATTTT.

The rearrangement links TRBV4-3 to TRBJ1-3, with unresolved D. V lost 2 bases, J lost 4 bases, and 6 bases lay in between. In germline, CDR1 is LGHNA, CDR2 YSLEER. CDR3 length: 13 amino acids. CDR3 region: CASSQLGGNTIYF. The CDR3 coding sequence is TGCGCCAGCAGCCAACTCGGGGGAAACACCATATATTTT.

V and J are TRBV3-1 (or the pseudogene TRBV3-2) and TRBJ1-2; D might be TRBD1 (5 bases). CDR3 length: 15 amino acids. Germline V gene lookup returns CDR1 LGHDT and CDR2 YNNKEL (reference sequence). V lost 1 base to trimming and J lost 5 bases, with 14 bases between them. CDR3 nucleotides: TGTGCCAGCAGCCAAGTTACCCCGGGGGGGTATGGCTACACCTTC. Translated: CASSQVTPGGYGYTF.

This chain links TRBV19 with TRBJ1-5, with 8 nucleotides matching TRBD1. V was pared by 3 bases and J by 3 bases, with 4 bases of the junction left unmatched. Germline V CDR1 and CDR2: LNHDA, SQIVND (reference sequence). The CDR3 has 15 residues. CDR3 sequence (DNA): TGTGCCAGTAGTATTTTTCAGGGGGCCAATCAGCCCCAGCATTTT. This sequence encodes CASSIFQGANQPQHF.

This chain uses TRBV7-9 with TRBJ1-5; D uncertain. The V and J ends lost 1 base and 6 bases respectively, with 7 bases between them. The germline V gene has CDR1 SEHNR and CDR2 FQNEAQ (reference sequence). This CDR3 has 13 amino acids. CDR3 region: CASSLEGFQPQHF. The CDR3 DNA reads as TGTGCCAGCAGCTTAGAGGGCTTTCAGCCCCAGCATTTT.

The genes are TRBV7-2 and TRBJ2-1; a possible D gene is TRBD2 (6 bases). CDR1 and CDR2 (germline): SGHTA, FQGNSA. V was shortened by 3 bases and J by 6 bases, with 15 bases between the two germline ends. This CDR3 contains 15 residues. CDR3 in amino acids: CASSLFNGGGNEQFF. CDR3 sequence (DNA): TGTGCCAGCAGCTTGTTTAACGGGGGTGGCAATGAGCAGTTCTTC. Supplemented by reference TRBV7-2 and TRBJ2-1, the full variable domain reads GAGVSQSPSNKVTEKGKDVELRCDPISGHTALYWYRQSLGQGLEFLIYFQGNSAPDKSGLPSDRFSAERTGGSVSTLTIQRTQQEDSAVYLCASSLFNGGGNEQFFGPGTRLTVL.

V gene TRBV19 combines with J gene TRBJ1-4, with TRBD1 matching over 10 bases. The CDR3 loop spans 15 amino acids. V lost 7 bases, J lost 5 bases, and 7 bases stayed unmatched. Germline V CDR1 and CDR2: LNHDA, SQIVND (reference sequence). The CDR3 DNA reads as TGTGCCAGTACCGATACGGGACAGGGGAATGAAAAACTGTTTTTT. Amino acids: CASTDTGQGNEKLFF.

The chain employs TRBV15 and TRBJ1-2, with D possibly TRBD1 on 5 matching bases. Germline CDR1 LNHNV, CDR2 YYDKDF (reference sequence). CDR3 length: 15 amino acids. V gave up 0 bases and J gave up 3 bases, with 11 bases separating them. The CDR3 loop is CATSRDRGTDYGYTF. CDR3 DNA: TGTGCCACCAGCAGAGATCGTGGGACCGACTATGGCTACACCTTC.

The rearrangement links TRBV6-4 to TRBJ2-3, with D perhaps matching TRBD2 (6 bases). The CDR3 runs 13 residues. Trimming shortened V by 3 bases and J by 8 bases, and 12 bases separated the two germline ends. Germline CDR1 reads MRHNA; CDR2 reads SNTAGT. The CDR3 bases are TGTGCCAGCAGTGAGACTAAAGCGGGTACGCAGTATTTT. Its translation is CASSETKAGTQYF.

The chain links TRBV6-1 to TRBJ2-2; 13 bases are a match to TRBD2. V was pared by 2 bases and J by 6 bases, with 0 bases of the junction left unmatched. Germline lookup yields CDR1 MNHNS and CDR2 SASEGT. The CDR3 is 15 residues long. CDR3 sequence: CASSETSGGAGELFF. CDR3 nucleotides: TGTGCCAGCAGTGAAACTAGCGGGGGGGCCGGGGAGCTGTTTTTT.

This clone was picked up many times. The chain recombines TRBV2 with TRBJ1-3; possible D gene TRBD1, 5 bases. The CDR3 spans 16 residues. V was pared by 2 bases and J by 2 bases, with 13 bases between. Germline V gene sequence: CDR1 SNHLY, CDR2 FYNNEI. CDR3 residues: CASSESFREAGNTIYF. For the CDR3, the DNA is TGTGCCAGCAGTGAAAGTTTCAGGGAGGCTGGAAACACCATATATTTT.

This clone was observed a few times. The chain links TRBV3-1 (or the pseudogene TRBV3-2) to TRBJ1-2; D might be TRBD1 (5 bases). The germline CDR1 and CDR2 sequences are LGHDT and YNNKEL (reference sequence). The CDR3 consists of 13 residues. The V end was cut by 0 bases, the J end by 7 bases, with 9 bases between. This chain's CDR3 is CASSQDQGFGYTF. As DNA, the CDR3 is TGTGCCAGCAGCCAAGATCAGGGATTTGGCTACACCTTC.

J is TRBJ2-1 and V is TRBV10-3; D ambiguous. The CDR3 length is 16 residues. V lost 1 base, J lost 3 bases, and 13 bases lay in between. CDR1 and CDR2 (germline): ENHRY, SYGVKD. The CDR3 DNA is TGTGCCATCAGTGAGTTAAGGGAAAAGGACTACAATGAGCAGTTCTTC. It yields the protein CAISELREKDYNEQFF.

A single count supports this clone. The chain couples TRBV7-9 to TRBJ1-6, with D possibly matching TRBD1 (6 bases). The germline V gene encodes CDR1 SEHNR and CDR2 FQNEAQ (reference sequence). V gave up 1 base and J gave up 7 bases, with 11 bases separating them. CDR3 length: 15 residues. The CDR3 sequence is CASSLGQGTNSPLHF. CDR3 coding DNA: TGTGCCAGCAGCTTAGGGCAGGGGACGAATTCACCCCTCCACTTT. Full variable domain (remainder filled in from reference TRBV7-9 and TRBJ1-6): DTGVSQNPRHKITKRGQNVTFRCDPISEHNRLYWYRQTLGQGPEFLTYFQNEAQLEKSRLLSDRFSAERPKGSFSTLEIQRTEQGDSAMYLCASSLGQGTNSPLHFGNGTRLTVT.

The DNA for the CDR3 is TGTGCCAGTAGATCCCGCACAGATACGCAGTATTTT. It specifies CASRSRTDTQYF. The chain joins TRBV27 to TRBJ2-3; D unresolved. Germline V CDR1 and CDR2: MNHEY, SMNVEV (reference sequence). Between the trimmed V and J ends, which lost 9 bases and 1 base, there was a span of 8 bases. The CDR3 has 12 residues.

The genes are TRBV7-2 and TRBJ1-6, with TRBD1 matching over 7 bases. The CDR3 length is 16 residues. Trimming cost V 5 bases and J 4 bases; bases outside gene matches: 8. Per germline, CDR1 SGHTA and CDR2 FQGNSA. The CDR3 DNA is TGTGCCAGCAGCCCCCAGGGGGGTATTTATAATTCACCCCTCCACTTT. It specifies CASSPQGGIYNSPLHF.

The rearrangement links TRBV15 to TRBJ1-2; TRBD1 matches at 8 bases. The CDR3 is made up of 16 amino acids. V was pared by 4 bases and J by 1 base, with 8 bases of the junction left unmatched. The germline V gene encodes CDR1 LNHNV and CDR2 YYDKDF (reference sequence). For the CDR3, the DNA is TGTGCCACCAGCATTCGGACAGGGAGAGTTAACTATGGCTACACCTTC. This sequence encodes CATSIRTGRVNYGYTF.